Below are 15 T cell receptor beta chains sequenced from a single sample in a study of graft-versus-host responses after intestinal transplantation. The table came from immunoSEQ multiplex PCR; TCRdb's copy has only in-frame clones and leaves some out. The data hold more than 10,000 clones, with about a third observed a single time. The sample consisted of alloreactive CD4+ T cells from a mixed lymphocyte reaction culture, taken before transplantation. Subset in this sample: CFSE-low proliferating T cells sorted from roughly six-day pre-transplant mixed lymphocyte reaction (GvH or HvG direction). Every receptor here comes from a human patient who was an organ donor for intestinal transplantation.

This rearrangement joins TRBV9 to TRBJ1-3, with D unresolved. Germline CDR1 SGDLS, CDR2 YYNGEE. V was pared by 4 bases and J by 4 bases, with 3 bases between. The CDR3 has 11 residues. In DNA, the CDR3 is TGTGCCAGCAGCCAGGGAAACACCATATATTTT. Its protein is CASSQGNTIYF.

The chain links TRBV19 to TRBJ1-4; D ambiguous. This CDR3 is built from 14 residues. V dropped 9 bases and J dropped 4 bases, with 15 bases sitting between them. In germline, CDR1 is LNHDA, CDR2 SQIVND (reference sequence). Here the CDR3 DNA reads TGTGCCAGACGGGTCCAAACGGTTAATGAAAAACTGTTTTTT. Translation gives CARRVQTVNEKLFF.

Relative to its sample, this clone is medium-sized. The rearrangement uses TRBV4-1 and TRBJ1-1; D gene unclear. The CDR3 runs to 13 residues. The ends were cut back, 3 bases at V and 6 bases at J, with 11 bases in the middle. Germline V gene data show CDR1 as MGHRA and CDR2 as YSYEKL. The CDR3: CASSHGRGAEAFF. CDR3 DNA sequence: TGCGCCAGCAGCCATGGACGGGGTGCTGAAGCTTTCTTT.

The rearrangement uses TRBV6-5 and TRBJ2-7; TRBD1 might be the D (6 bases). The CDR3 runs to 12 residues. V was cut by 5 bases and J by 1 base, with 6 bases left in between. CDR1 MNHEY and CDR2 SVGAGI come from the germline V gene. The CDR3 protein is CASSGQSYEQYF. CDR3 nucleotides: TGTGCCAGCAGTGGACAGTCCTACGAGCAGTACTTC.

Worth noting for this clone: A read error may produce the germline difference seen at one junction end. The V gene is TRBV4-1, the J gene TRBJ2-3; no reliable D call. Looked up from germline, CDR1 is MGHRA and CDR2 is YSYEKL. The CDR3 has 15 residues. CDR3 amino acids: CASSQERMRIDTQYF. CDR3 nucleotides: TGTGCCAGCAGCCAAGAACGGATGCGGATAGATACGCAGTATTTT.

This chain connects TRBV18 to TRBJ1-4; 8 bases match TRBD1. V was pared by 2 bases and J by 10 bases, with 9 bases of the junction left unmatched. Germline V CDR1 and CDR2: KGHSH, LQKENI. This CDR3 has 15 residues. Here the CDR3 reads CASSPSGGLGGKLFF. CDR3 nucleotides: TGTGCCAGCTCACCATCAGGGGGCCTCGGGGGAAAACTGTTTTTT.

This clone was seen a few times. V and J are TRBV15 and TRBJ2-7; 8 bases match TRBD2. V lost 3 bases to trimming and J lost 4 bases; unmatched junction nucleotides: 14. The length of the CDR3 is 17 residues. Germline-derived CDR1 and CDR2 are LNHNV and YYDKDF (reference sequence). CDR3 DNA: TGTGCCACCAGCAGGGGCCCGGGACTAGGCACTCCTTACGAGCAGTACTTC. It encodes CATSRGPGLGTPYEQYF.

This clone occurred a few times. The rearrangement uses TRBV5-4 and TRBJ1-3; TRBD1 matches at 11 bases. The V gene's germline CDR1 is SGHNT and CDR2 YYREEE (reference sequence). The CDR3 extends over 17 amino acids. V trimming: 2 bases; J trimming: 4 bases; junction bases outside the gene matches: 8. The CDR3 nucleotides read TGTGCCAGCAGCTTTAAAGGACAGGGGGCTCGAGGAAACACCATATATTTT. Amino acid sequence: CASSFKGQGARGNTIYF. The full variable domain, completed using reference TRBV5-4 and TRBJ1-3, is ETGVTQSPTHLIKTRGQQVTLRCSSQSGHNTVSWYQQALGQGPQFIFQYYREEENGRGNFPPRFSGLQFPNYSSELNVNALELDDSALYLCASSFKGQGARGNTIYFGEGSWLTVV.

By sample share, this clone is medium-sized. V usage is TRBV10-3 and J usage is TRBJ2-3; 9 bases agree with TRBD2. The CDR3 consists of 15 residues. Germline CDR1 is ENHRY and CDR2 is SYGVKD. Trimming at V came to 8 bases and at J to 3 bases, leaving 9 bases not matched to a gene. CDR3 sequence reads: CAIGTASGATDTQYF. CDR3 coding DNA: TGTGCCATCGGTACAGCTAGCGGGGCGACAGATACGCAGTATTTT.

The chain couples TRBV6-9 to TRBJ2-7; possible D gene TRBD1, 5 bases. CDR1 and CDR2 (germline): MNHGY, SVAAGI. This CDR3 is built from 14 residues. V lost 6 bases and J lost 0, with 12 bases in between. As DNA, the CDR3 is TGTGCCAGCAGGGGGCGGTCGAGCTCCTACGAGCAGTACTTC. Translating it yields CASRGRSSSYEQYF.

V gene TRBV4-2 combines with J gene TRBJ2-7; 7 nucleotides agree with TRBD2. CDR1 and CDR2 (germline): LGHNA, YNFKEQ. The V gene end was trimmed by 1 base and the J gene end by 3 bases; junction bases not matched to a gene: 6. The CDR3 is 15 amino acids. CDR3 DNA: TGTGCCAGCAGCCAAGGGAGCGGGGTGGGCTACGAGCAGTACTTC. This encodes CASSQGSGVGYEQYF.

This clone was observed a handful of times. The J gene is TRBJ2-5, the V gene TRBV27; 12 bases line up with TRBD2. From germline, CDR1 is MNHEY and CDR2 SMNVEV (reference sequence). V dropped 4 bases and J dropped 0; count of bases not matched to a gene: 6. This CDR3 contains 17 residues. The CDR3 sequence is CASSSLRLAGDQETQYF. Written as DNA, the CDR3 is TGTGCCAGCAGTTCCCTCAGACTAGCGGGGGACCAAGAGACCCAGTACTTC.

The V gene is TRBV5-1, the J gene TRBJ2-3, with TRBD2 matching 11 bases. V gave up 6 bases and J gave up 4 bases; unmatched junction bases: 13. Germline V gives CDR1 SGHRS, CDR2 YFSETQ. The CDR3 covers 17 residues. The CDR3 loop reads CASIAVGTSGKADTQYF. CDR3 DNA: TGCGCCAGCATCGCCGTCGGGACTAGCGGAAAAGCAGATACGCAGTATTTT. The whole variable domain, remainder taken from reference TRBV5-1 and TRBJ2-3, is KAGVTQTPRYLIKTRGQQVTLSCSPISGHRSVSWYQQTPGQGLQFLFEYFSETQRNKGNFPGRFSGRQFSNSRSEMNVSTLELGDSALYLCASIAVGTSGKADTQYFGPGTRLTVL.

The chain employs TRBV2 and TRBJ2-7; maybe TRBD2 (6 bases). The CDR3 is 13 residues long. V lost 8 bases, J lost 1 base, and 12 bases lay in between. Germline CDR1 SNHLY, CDR2 FYNNEI. The CDR3 DNA sequence: TGTGCCAGCTCTCGGGGGACTTCCTACGAGCAGTACTTC. This codes for CASSRGTSYEQYF.

The chain is built from TRBV25-1 and TRBJ1-5, with 9 bases aligning to TRBD1. Germline CDR1 MGHDK, CDR2 SYGVNS. The length of the CDR3 is 14 residues. Unmatched junction bases numbered 4, after V lost 2 bases and J lost 8 bases. CDR3 DNA: TGTGCCAGCAGTGAAGCAGGACAGGGGAAGCCCCAGCATTTT. Translating it yields CASSEAGQGKPQHF.